Each of the 3 T cell receptor beta chains below was sequenced from the same sample in a study of T cells in Graves' hyperthyroidism and ophthalmopathy. Amplification yielded TCR beta CDR3 regions, with RNA transcripts as the source. RT-PCR in the first round (using the HTBI primer set) targeted the TCR CDR3. MiXCR was run by TCRdb on the multiplex PCR reads, yielding one entry per CDR3 protein. This table has approximately 500,000 distinct CDR3 sequences, around 46% appearing once. Specimen: peripheral blood or thyroid tissue (not recorded which). The receptor source for this set is a woman under 30 with Graves' hyperthyroidism.

The table lists this clonotype with a count of one. V is TRBV12-3 or TRBV12-4 and J is TRBJ1-1; the match to TRBD1 covers 7 bases. Unmatched junction bases numbered 5, after V lost 3 bases and J lost 4 bases. The CDR3 is 14 residues long. The CDR3 DNA follows: TGTGCCAGCAGTTTTATTGCAGGGGGCACTGAAGCTTTCTTT. Its translation: CASSFIAGGTEAFF.

V usage is TRBV12-3 or TRBV12-4 and J usage is TRBJ2-7, with D possibly called TRBD1 or TRBD2 (5 bases each). The CDR3 covers 13 residues. The ends were cut back, 6 bases at V and 7 bases at J, with 16 bases in the middle. In DNA form, the CDR3 reads TGTGCCAGCAGCCGATTAGAGGGGAATGAGCAGTACTTC. This codes for CASSRLEGNEQYF.

The chain carries TRBV12-3 or TRBV12-4 and TRBJ2-2, with TRBD2 identical over 8 bases. There are 14 residues in the CDR3. The CDR3 DNA follows: TGTGCTAGAGATCGAGCGGGAGTCACCGGGGAGCTGTTTTTT. Amino acids: CARDRAGVTGELFF.